These 25 T cell receptor beta chains originate from one sample sequenced in a study of blood T cell repertoires in COVID-19. Sequencing was performed with immunoSEQ multiplex PCR; in TCRdb, only in-frame clones are kept and a portion is missing. Here the sample spans 120,000 or so clones, approximately 80% being singletons. Source material: peripheral blood. The origin of the receptors is a woman in her forties or fifties with acute or convalescent COVID-19.

This chain connects TRBV30 to TRBJ2-7, with 7 nucleotides matching TRBD2. Germline values: CDR1 GTSNPN, CDR2 SVGIG (reference sequence). Unmatched junction bases numbered 4, after V lost 2 bases and J lost 0 bases. The CDR3 spans 14 residues. The CDR3 region is CAWSRGGDSYEQYF. CDR3 in DNA: TGTGCCTGGAGTCGTGGGGGGGACTCCTACGAGCAGTACTTC. The variable domain in full, completed from reference TRBV30 and TRBJ2-7, reads SQTIHQWPATLVQPVGSPLSLECTVEGTSNPNLYWYRQAAGRGLQLLFYSVGIGQISSEVPQNLSASRPQDRQFILSSKKLLLSDSGFYLCAWSRGGDSYEQYFGPGTRLTVT.

For the CDR3, the DNA is TGTGCCAGCAGCTTCTTATTACTCGAGCAGTACTTC. Its protein is CASSFLLLEQYF. This sequence joins TRBV5-6 and TRBJ2-7; D is uncertain. Trimming took off 2 bases at V and 6 bases at J, with 9 bases between the two ends. CDR1 SGHDT and CDR2 YYEEEE come from the germline V gene. The CDR3 runs to 12 residues.

This chain uses TRBV4-1 with TRBJ1-2; possibly TRBD1 for D (5 bases). CDR1 MGHRA and CDR2 YSYEKL come from the germline V gene. Trimming shortened V by 3 bases and J by 5 bases, and 16 bases separated the two germline ends. This CDR3 is 15 amino acids long. DNA of the CDR3: TGCGCCAGCAGCCAGGAGCAGGGAAGGGCATATGGCTACACCTTC. Protein sequence: CASSQEQGRAYGYTF.

The chain is built from TRBV30 and TRBJ1-6; 7 bases line up with TRBD1. The junction had 2 bases not matched to a gene; V was cut back by 4 bases and J by 8 bases. Germline V gives CDR1 GTSNPN, CDR2 SVGIG (reference sequence). This CDR3 spans 12 amino acids. CDR3 nucleotides: TGTGCCTGGACAGGGGGAGATTCACCCCTCCACTTT. This gives the protein CAWTGGDSPLHF.

Only one count was recorded for this clone. V usage is TRBV19 and J usage is TRBJ1-3, with unresolved D. The CDR3 runs to 14 residues. Germline V gives CDR1 LNHDA, CDR2 SQIVND (reference sequence). Trimming removed 5 bases from V and 0 bases from J, with 8 bases in between. The CDR3 loop is CASSWAYSGNTIYF. The DNA of the CDR3 is TGTGCCAGTAGTTGGGCCTACTCTGGAAACACCATATATTTT.

This chain connects TRBV6-5 to TRBJ2-7; perhaps TRBD2 as D (5 bases). Germline values: CDR1 MNHEY, CDR2 SVGAGI. Trimming removed 7 bases from V and 2 bases from J, with 18 bases in between. The CDR3 covers 15 residues. The CDR3 is CASKMRAETPYEQYF. For the CDR3, the DNA is TGTGCCAGCAAAATGCGGGCAGAGACCCCCTACGAGCAGTACTTC.

The rearrangement joins TRBV19 to TRBJ1-2; possible D gene TRBD1, 6 bases. This CDR3 is 17 amino acids long. V was trimmed by 7 bases and J by 0 bases, leaving 21 bases between them. Germline V gene lookup returns CDR1 LNHDA and CDR2 SQIVND (reference sequence). CDR3: CASKRGQSKVSNYGYTF. The CDR3 DNA sequence: TGTGCCAGTAAGCGGGGGCAGTCCAAGGTGTCTAACTATGGCTACACCTTC. Complete variable domain (other parts from reference TRBV19 and TRBJ1-2): DGGITQSPKYLFRKEGQNVTLSCEQNLNHDAMYWYRQDPGQGLRLIYYSQIVNDFQKGDIAEGYSVSREKKESFPLTVTSAQKNPTAFYLCASKRGQSKVSNYGYTFGSGTRLTVV.

The V call is TRBV9, the J call TRBJ1-6; no clear D. This CDR3 comprises 16 residues. V dropped 0 bases and J dropped 15 bases, with 22 bases sitting between them. Germline V gives CDR1 SGDLS, CDR2 YYNGEE. The CDR3 protein is CASSVDPRHSGSFLHF. The CDR3 DNA follows: TGTGCCAGCAGCGTAGACCCTCGACACTCGGGGTCGTTCCTCCACTTT.

The rearrangement links TRBV6-5 to TRBJ2-3, with D tentatively TRBD2 (5 bases). CDR1 MNHEY and CDR2 SVGAGI come from the germline V gene. The CDR3 extends over 15 amino acids. Trimming shortened V by 0 bases and J by 0 bases, and 7 bases separated the two germline ends. As DNA, the CDR3 is TGTGCCAGCAGTTACTCTCTAGCAAGCACAGATACGCAGTATTTT. It specifies CASSYSLASTDTQYF.

This chain connects TRBV19 to TRBJ1-5; D gene ambiguous. The CDR3 covers 14 residues. Looked up from germline, CDR1 is LNHDA and CDR2 is SQIVND (reference sequence). V lost 7 bases and J lost 4, with 14 bases in between. The CDR3 DNA reads as TGTGCCAGTAATACCGGGAGGACGAATCAGCCCCAGCATTTT. Protein sequence: CASNTGRTNQPQHF.

V gene TRBV6-6 combines with J gene TRBJ1-6, with 10 nucleotides matching TRBD1. Germline V gene sequence: CDR1 MNHNY, CDR2 SVGAGI (reference sequence). CDR3 length: 14 residues. With 6 bases clipped from V and 14 bases from J, the junction kept 10 bases outside the gene matches. The CDR3 bases are TGTGCCAGCAGGCCCGGGACAGGGGTTCAAACCCTCCACTTT. As protein: CASRPGTGVQTLHF.

The chain uses TRBV15 and TRBJ1-4, with 10 bases matching TRBD1. Germline CDR1 reads LNHNV; CDR2 reads YYDKDF (reference sequence). The CDR3 totals 16 residues. Trimming cost V 0 bases and J 8 bases; bases outside gene matches: 6. The CDR3 DNA sequence: TGTGCCACCAGCAGAGATCGGGACAGGGGAAGGGAAAAACTGTTTTTT. It translates to CATSRDRDRGREKLFF.

V is TRBV6-5 and J is TRBJ1-5, with no clear D. CDR3 size: 15 residues. In germline, CDR1 is MNHEY, CDR2 SVGAGI. V lost 7 bases and J lost 0, with 13 bases in between. The CDR3 bases are TGTGCCAGCACGGTCGGTTTATATAGCAATCAGCCCCAGCATTTT. Translating it yields CASTVGLYSNQPQHF.

The V and J genes are TRBV3-1 (or the pseudogene TRBV3-2) and TRBJ1-2; 7 bases line up with TRBD1. Unmatched junction bases numbered 9, after V lost 0 bases and J lost 5 bases. Germline V gives CDR1 LGHDT, CDR2 YNNKEL (reference sequence). The length of the CDR3 is 16 residues. In DNA, the CDR3 is TGTGCCAGCAGCCAAGATTCCCAGGGGGTAGGGTATGGCTACACCTTC. Its protein product is CASSQDSQGVGYGYTF.

This clone was found a few times. The chain combines TRBV7-2 with TRBJ2-1; TRBD2 aligns across 7 bases. This CDR3 is built from 14 residues. V trimming: 3 bases; J trimming: 8 bases; junction bases outside the gene matches: 7. Per the germline V gene, CDR1 is SGHTA and CDR2 is FQGNSA. In DNA, the CDR3 is TGTGCCAGCAGCTTTCGGGGGGTCAGCGATGAGCAGTTCTTC. It yields the protein CASSFRGVSDEQFF.

The chain employs TRBV2 and TRBJ1-6; possible D gene TRBD1, 5 bases. The ends were cut back, 6 bases at V and 3 bases at J, with 15 bases in the middle. CDR3 length: 16 residues. Per the germline V gene, CDR1 is SNHLY and CDR2 is FYNNEI. Here the CDR3 DNA reads TGTGCCAGCAGAGATTTCGGGGGGATCTATAATTCACCCCTCCACTTT. Its translation is CASRDFGGIYNSPLHF.

This clone came up a few times. The chain recombines TRBV18 with TRBJ2-1; 13 nucleotides match TRBD2. V trimming: 0 bases; J trimming: 0 bases; junction bases outside the gene matches: 8. CDR3 size: 20 residues. From germline, CDR1 is KGHSH and CDR2 LQKENI. The CDR3 here is CASSPPRTSGGPSSYNEQFF. As DNA, the CDR3 is TGTGCCAGCTCACCACCTCGGACTAGCGGGGGCCCCAGCTCCTACAATGAGCAGTTCTTC.

This chain joins TRBV19 and TRBJ2-7, with TRBD1 matching over 8 bases. The V gene's germline CDR1 is LNHDA and CDR2 SQIVND (reference sequence). The V segment lost 3 bases and the J segment 1 base; nucleotides outside the gene matches: 8. The CDR3 sequence is 16 residues long. In nucleotides, the CDR3 is TGTGCCAGTAGTATGGACAGGGCGGACTCTTCCTACGAGCAGTACTTC. This sequence encodes CASSMDRADSSYEQYF.

V gene TRBV6-5 combines with J gene TRBJ1-5; no definite D call. The CDR3 runs to 13 residues. Trimming removed 5 bases from V and 6 bases from J, with 11 bases in between. The germline CDR1 and CDR2 sequences are MNHEY and SVGAGI. The CDR3 sequence is CASSRGKSQPQHF. The CDR3 DNA is TGTGCCAGCAGTAGAGGGAAATCTCAGCCCCAGCATTTT.

This clone occurred once. The V call is TRBV5-1, the J call TRBJ1-2; 7 bases map to TRBD1. The germline V gene encodes CDR1 SGHRS and CDR2 YFSETQ. This CDR3 is built from 15 residues. V lost 3 bases and J lost 8; bases outside the gene matches: 13. For the CDR3, the DNA is TGCGCCAGCAGCTACTCCGGGACAGACATCTTGGGCTACACCTTC. Amino acid sequence: CASSYSGTDILGYTF.

The chain joins TRBV10-3 to TRBJ2-1; D possibly corresponds to TRBD1 (6 bases). The CDR3 is 13 amino acids. Germline values: CDR1 ENHRY, CDR2 SYGVKD. V gave up 6 bases and J gave up 10 bases, with 16 bases separating them. CDR3 DNA: TGTGCCATCAGGGGGGCGCTGATCACGGAGCAGTTCTTC. Translated: CAIRGALITEQFF.

The V call is TRBV9, the J call TRBJ1-2, with D possibly TRBD1 on 6 matching bases. Per germline, CDR1 SGDLS and CDR2 YYNGEE. Trimming pared 2 bases from V and 6 bases from J, leaving 8 bases between. The CDR3 length is 12 residues. This CDR3 reads CASSVTGHGYTF. The CDR3 coding sequence is TGTGCCAGCAGCGTTACAGGGCATGGCTACACCTTC.

The CDR3, as DNA: TGTGCCACAACGCTGGGATTGGCGGGGGGGTGCTCCTACAATGAGCAGTTCTTC. Translating it yields CATTLGLAGGCSYNEQFF. V and J are TRBV24-1 and TRBJ2-1; 9 bases align to TRBD2. V shed 10 bases and J 0 bases; nucleotides not matched to a gene: 15. CDR3 length: 18 amino acids. The germline gives CDR1 KGHDR, CDR2 SFDVKD.

The V and J genes are TRBV24-1 and TRBJ2-5, with a possible D match to TRBD1 (5 bases). V gave up 2 bases and J gave up 2 bases, with 14 bases separating them. CDR1 is KGHDR, CDR2 SFDVKD, per germline. The CDR3 sequence is 16 residues long. In nucleotides, the CDR3 is TGTGCCACCAGTGATTATATCCAGGGTTCACAAGAGACCCAGTACTTC. Translating it yields CATSDYIQGSQETQYF.

The V gene is TRBV5-6, the J gene TRBJ1-2; 10 bases are shared with TRBD1. There are 18 residues in the CDR3. From germline, CDR1 is SGHDT and CDR2 YYEEEE. Trimming at V came to 5 bases and at J to 1 base, leaving 14 bases not matched to a gene. The CDR3 sequence is CASSSRQGAKYFNYGYTF. The CDR3 DNA reads as TGTGCCAGCAGTTCTAGACAGGGGGCGAAGTATTTTAACTATGGCTACACCTTC.